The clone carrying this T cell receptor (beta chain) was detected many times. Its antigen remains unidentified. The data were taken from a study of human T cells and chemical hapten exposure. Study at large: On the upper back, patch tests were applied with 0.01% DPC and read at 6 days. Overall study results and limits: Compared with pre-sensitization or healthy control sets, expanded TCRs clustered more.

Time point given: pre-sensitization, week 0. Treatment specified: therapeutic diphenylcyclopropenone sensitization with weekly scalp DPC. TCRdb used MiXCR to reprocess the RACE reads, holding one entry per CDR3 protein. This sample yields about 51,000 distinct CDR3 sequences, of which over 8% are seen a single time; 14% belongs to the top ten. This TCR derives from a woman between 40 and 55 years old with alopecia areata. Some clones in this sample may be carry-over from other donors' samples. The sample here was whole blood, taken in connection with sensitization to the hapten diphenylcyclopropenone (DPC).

CDR3 nucleotide sequence: TGCAGTGCTAGATCGCAGGGCCCGAACACTGAAGCTTTCTTT. It translates to CSARSQGPNTEAFF. The V call is TRBV20-1, the J call TRBJ1-1; D is perhaps TRBD1 (5 bases). With 2 bases removed from V and 1 base from J, the gap between germline ends came to 11 bases. The CDR3 extends over 14 amino acids. Germline CDR1 and CDR2: DFQATT and SNEGSKA (reference sequence).